A selection of T cell receptor beta chains follows, all from one sample in a study of blood T cell repertoires in COVID-19. Assay used: immunoSEQ multiplex PCR; TCRdb lists only in-frame clones, some missing. The sample comprises fewer than 300,000 clones, around 88% of which are singletons, and 1% to 1.5% rests with the top ten. Sequenced sample: PBMCs or T cells enriched from blood (not recorded which). Receptors were obtained from a woman aged 40 to 49 with acute COVID-19. CDR3s include the opening cysteine and the closing phenylalanine or tryptophan. Fields, in order: clone size, J gene, V gene, D gene, CDR3 DNA, CDR3 protein. The D gene is left open where the match is weak. Size tells how often a clone was seen (once, few, many) or the class of an expanded clone, and some rows leave it out.

clone_size: .; j_call: TRBJ2-2; v_call: TRBV7-8; d_call: TRBD2; cdr3_nt: TGTGCCAGCAGCCGAGACGGGAGGTCGACGAACACCGGGGAGCTGTTTTTT; cdr3_aa: CASSRDGRSTNTGELFF
clone_size: .; j_call: TRBJ2-1; v_call: TRBV28; d_call: TRBD2; cdr3_nt: TGTGCCAGCAGTTTGACTAGCGGCGTCCTCCCCCCCTACAATGAGCAGTTCTTC; cdr3_aa: CASSLTSGVLPPYNEQFF
clone_size: few; j_call: TRBJ1-3; v_call: TRBV3-1/TRBV3-2; d_call: .; cdr3_nt: TGTGCCAGCAGCCAAGATTGGGGCAACACCATATATTTT; cdr3_aa: CASSQDWGNTIYF
clone_size: .; j_call: TRBJ2-7; v_call: TRBV19; d_call: .; cdr3_nt: TGTGCCAGTAGTATACGGGGTAGCTCCTACGAGCAGTACTTC; cdr3_aa: CASSIRGSSYEQYF
clone_size: .; j_call: TRBJ2-1; v_call: TRBV9; d_call: .; cdr3_nt: TGTGCCAGCAGCGTAGGTGGTAGCGGTACCTACAATGAGCAGTTCTTC; cdr3_aa: CASSVGGSGTYNEQFF
clone_size: .; j_call: TRBJ1-2; v_call: TRBV3-1/TRBV3-2; d_call: .; cdr3_nt: TGTGCCAGCAGCCCCGTAACTACCTATGGCTACACCTTC; cdr3_aa: CASSPVTTYGYTF
clone_size: .; j_call: TRBJ2-1; v_call: TRBV3-1/TRBV3-2; d_call: .; cdr3_nt: TGTGCCAGCAGCCACCCCTCCGGGAACAATGAGCAGTTCTTC; cdr3_aa: CASSHPSGNNEQFF
clone_size: .; j_call: TRBJ2-1; v_call: TRBV11-1; d_call: TRBD2; cdr3_nt: TGTGCCAGCAGAACTAGCGGAATTTACAATGAGCAGTTCTTC; cdr3_aa: CASRTSGIYNEQFF
clone_size: .; j_call: TRBJ1-1; v_call: TRBV7-3; d_call: .; cdr3_nt: TGTGCCAGCAGCTTAGGAGCCGCCAGCACTGAAGCTTTCTTT; cdr3_aa: CASSLGAASTEAFF
clone_size: .; j_call: TRBJ2-1; v_call: TRBV28; d_call: .; cdr3_nt: TGTGCCAGCAGGTTAGATAGCGATGAACAGTTCTTC; cdr3_aa: CASRLDSDEQFF
clone_size: once; j_call: TRBJ1-6; v_call: TRBV4-1; d_call: TRBD1; cdr3_nt: TGCGCCAGCAGCCAAGAAGAGAGGGGGACAGGCTCAAATTCACCCCTCCACTTT; cdr3_aa: CASSQEERGTGSNSPLHF
clone_size: .; j_call: TRBJ2-3; v_call: TRBV7-2; d_call: TRBD2; cdr3_nt: TGTGCCAGCAGCCCGGGGACTAGCGTAGATACGCAGTATTTT; cdr3_aa: CASSPGTSVDTQYF
clone_size: .; j_call: TRBJ1-5; v_call: TRBV15; d_call: .; cdr3_nt: TGTGCCACCAGCAGAGAAAGGGGGGGAGCAGGGCAGCCCCAGCATTTT; cdr3_aa: CATSRERGGAGQPQHF
clone_size: .; j_call: TRBJ2-7; v_call: TRBV2; d_call: TRBD1; cdr3_nt: TGTGCCAGACGGACAGGGGGAGAAAACGAGCAGTACTTC; cdr3_aa: CARRTGGENEQYF
clone_size: .; j_call: TRBJ2-1; v_call: TRBV15; d_call: .; cdr3_nt: TGTGCCACCAGCAGAAGTCCCCCGAGCTCCTACAATGAGCAGTTCTTC; cdr3_aa: CATSRSPPSSYNEQFF
clone_size: .; j_call: TRBJ2-5; v_call: TRBV5-1; d_call: .; cdr3_nt: TGCGCCAGCAGCTTGGTTTCAGGGGGGAAGACCCAGTACTTC; cdr3_aa: CASSLVSGGKTQYF
clone_size: .; j_call: TRBJ1-2; v_call: TRBV18; d_call: .; cdr3_nt: TGTGCCAGCTCCCCGGGGGAAAGCCCTTACTATGGCTACACCTTC; cdr3_aa: CASSPGESPYYGYTF
clone_size: .; j_call: TRBJ2-7; v_call: TRBV10-3; d_call: .; cdr3_nt: TGTGCCATCAGTGAGCCCCGACGGGGGTTCTACGAGCAGTACTTC; cdr3_aa: CAISEPRRGFYEQYF
clone_size: .; j_call: TRBJ2-5; v_call: TRBV24-1; d_call: TRBD1; cdr3_nt: TGTGCCACCAGTGATTTCTCGGGACAGCAAATAGAGACCCAGTACTTC; cdr3_aa: CATSDFSGQQIETQYF
clone_size: .; j_call: TRBJ2-3; v_call: TRBV6-4; d_call: TRBD2; cdr3_nt: TGTGCCAGCAGTGATAGGTCAGCGGGAGGGCCAACAGATACGCAGTATTTT; cdr3_aa: CASSDRSAGGPTDTQYF
clone_size: .; j_call: TRBJ1-1; v_call: TRBV28; d_call: TRBD1; cdr3_nt: TGTGCCAGCAGTTCCGGACAGGGGTGGGACACTGAAGCTTTCTTT; cdr3_aa: CASSSGQGWDTEAFF
clone_size: .; j_call: TRBJ2-1; v_call: TRBV4-1; d_call: TRBD2; cdr3_nt: TGCGCCAGCAGCCTCGGACTAGCGGGTTACAATGAGCAGTTCTTC; cdr3_aa: CASSLGLAGYNEQFF
clone_size: .; j_call: TRBJ2-7; v_call: TRBV6-5; d_call: TRBD1; cdr3_nt: TGTGCCAGCAGAAGGTATAGGACAGGGAGCTACGAGCAGTACTTC; cdr3_aa: CASRRYRTGSYEQYF
clone_size: .; j_call: TRBJ1-2; v_call: TRBV7-2; d_call: TRBD1; cdr3_nt: TGTGCCAGCAGCTCGCCTCCGGGACAGAGCTATGGCTACACCTTC; cdr3_aa: CASSSPPGQSYGYTF
clone_size: .; j_call: TRBJ1-1; v_call: TRBV5-1; d_call: TRBD1; cdr3_nt: TGCGCCAGCAGCTTTAGTTCAGGGGGCAGGACTGAAGCTTTCTTT; cdr3_aa: CASSFSSGGRTEAFF
clone_size: .; j_call: TRBJ2-1; v_call: TRBV9; d_call: .; cdr3_nt: TGTGCCAGCAGTATTTCATCGAGATCCTACAATGAGCAGTTCTTC; cdr3_aa: CASSISSRSYNEQFF
clone_size: .; j_call: TRBJ2-2; v_call: TRBV2; d_call: TRBD2; cdr3_nt: TGTGCCAGCGTTACTAGCGGGAGTTTCGGGGAGCTGTTTTTT; cdr3_aa: CASVTSGSFGELFF
clone_size: .; j_call: TRBJ2-5; v_call: TRBV2; d_call: .; cdr3_nt: TGTGCCAGTGAAACACAGGGATCGGAGACCCAGTACTTC; cdr3_aa: CASETQGSETQYF
clone_size: .; j_call: TRBJ2-1; v_call: TRBV10-1; d_call: TRBD2; cdr3_nt: TGCGCCAGCAGCTCCGTTTTTGGGGGACTACTCGACAATGAGCAGTTCTTC; cdr3_aa: CASSSVFGGLLDNEQFF
clone_size: .; j_call: TRBJ2-6; v_call: TRBV2; d_call: TRBD2; cdr3_nt: TGTGCCAGCGGACGGGGACTAGCGGACTCTGGGGCCAACGTCCTGACTTTC; cdr3_aa: CASGRGLADSGANVLTF
clone_size: few; j_call: TRBJ1-6; v_call: TRBV5-6; d_call: .; cdr3_nt: TGTGCCAGCAGCATCCGGACAACCGTTCCCCTCCACTTT; cdr3_aa: CASSIRTTVPLHF
clone_size: .; j_call: TRBJ2-1; v_call: TRBV12-3/TRBV12-4; d_call: TRBD2; cdr3_nt: TGTGCCACAAGACTAGCGGAGTACAATGAGCAGTTCTTC; cdr3_aa: CATRLAEYNEQFF
clone_size: .; j_call: TRBJ2-2; v_call: TRBV6-5; d_call: .; cdr3_nt: TGTGCCAGCAGTTACTCGTTCACGGGTAGCGCCGGGGAGCTGTTTTTT; cdr3_aa: CASSYSFTGSAGELFF
clone_size: .; j_call: TRBJ1-4; v_call: TRBV7-9; d_call: .; cdr3_nt: TGTGCCAGCAGCACCAAAACCGACAGCGCTTCTAATGAAAAACTGTTTTTT; cdr3_aa: CASSTKTDSASNEKLFF
clone_size: .; j_call: TRBJ1-1; v_call: TRBV6-2/TRBV6-3; d_call: .; cdr3_nt: TGTGCCAGCAGTCACATGAACACTGAAGCTTTCTTT; cdr3_aa: CASSHMNTEAFF
clone_size: .; j_call: TRBJ1-5; v_call: TRBV29-1; d_call: .; cdr3_nt: TGCAGCGTTGACTCGGGGATGGGTCAGCCCCAGCATTTT; cdr3_aa: CSVDSGMGQPQHF
clone_size: few; j_call: TRBJ1-1; v_call: TRBV19; d_call: .; cdr3_nt: TGTGCCAGTAGTTTGCGGGTAGGCGAAGCTTTCTTT; cdr3_aa: CASSLRVGEAFF
clone_size: .; j_call: TRBJ1-1; v_call: TRBV5-1; d_call: .; cdr3_nt: TGCGCCAGCAGCTTGTATGGGCGAAACACTGAAGCTTTCTTT; cdr3_aa: CASSLYGRNTEAFF
clone_size: .; j_call: TRBJ1-2; v_call: TRBV25-1; d_call: .; cdr3_nt: TGTGCCAGCAGTGAATGGGGGCAAGCTAACTATGGCTACACCTTC; cdr3_aa: CASSEWGQANYGYTF
clone_size: .; j_call: TRBJ1-1; v_call: TRBV10-3; d_call: TRBD1; cdr3_nt: TGTGCCATCAGTCTGACAGGGGTCACTGAAGCTTTCTTT; cdr3_aa: CAISLTGVTEAFF
clone_size: .; j_call: TRBJ2-1; v_call: TRBV7-2; d_call: TRBD2; cdr3_nt: TGTGCCAGCAGCCTGAAACTAGCGGGAGTGGTCAATGAGCAGTTCTTC; cdr3_aa: CASSLKLAGVVNEQFF
clone_size: .; j_call: TRBJ1-6; v_call: TRBV19; d_call: .; cdr3_nt: TGTGCCAGTAGTATCGGCCAGGTCGATAATTCACCCCTCCACTTT; cdr3_aa: CASSIGQVDNSPLHF
clone_size: .; j_call: TRBJ1-2; v_call: TRBV19; d_call: TRBD1; cdr3_nt: TGTGCCAGTAGTAAAATATCCGAGACAGGGAACTATGGCTACACCTTC; cdr3_aa: CASSKISETGNYGYTF
clone_size: .; j_call: TRBJ1-5; v_call: TRBV5-3; d_call: .; cdr3_nt: TGTGCCAGAAGCTTATACAGGGTGCCCGCAGGCGCTAGCAATCAGCCCCAGCATTTT; cdr3_aa: CARSLYRVPAGASNQPQHF
clone_size: .; j_call: TRBJ2-1; v_call: TRBV6-5; d_call: .; cdr3_nt: TGTGCCAGCAGTTTCCTAAGCGGGTCTGCAAATGAGCAGTTCTTC; cdr3_aa: CASSFLSGSANEQFF
clone_size: .; j_call: TRBJ2-5; v_call: TRBV6-5; d_call: .; cdr3_nt: TGTGCCAGCCGCTTTGCGGGCCAAGAGACCCAGTACTTC; cdr3_aa: CASRFAGQETQYF
clone_size: .; j_call: TRBJ2-1; v_call: TRBV6-5; d_call: .; cdr3_nt: TGTGCCAGCAGTTTCGGCTCGGGCAATGAGCAGTTCTTC; cdr3_aa: CASSFGSGNEQFF